The T cell receptor (beta chain) described here comes from a study of CD8 T cells in ankylosing spondylitis. Germline V lookup: CDR1 SGDLS, CDR2 YYNGEE. The trim removed 2 bases at V and 6 bases at J, leaving 5 bases unmatched. The CDR3 is 13 residues long. TCRdb itself ran the 5' RACE reads through MiXCR, one entry per CDR3 protein. The table includes fewer than 250,000 distinct CDR3 sequences, under 35% detected once. The chain joins TRBV9 to TRBJ2-7; 7 nucleotides line up with TRBD1. Sequencing was performed on blood, either unsorted or a sorted T cell fraction (not recorded which). This clonotype was obtained from a male donor with ankylosing spondylitis or in good health (not recorded which). This CDR3 reads CASSVGRGSEQYF. The CDR3 DNA reads as TGTGCCAGCAGCGTGGGCAGGGGGAGCGAGCAGTACTTC.